These 28 T cell receptor beta chains originate from one sample sequenced in a study of immune reconstitution after stem cell transplant in scleroderma. TCRdb analysed the RT-PCR reads with MiXCR anew, one entry per CDR3 protein. This repertoire shows roughly 5,000 distinct CDR3 sequences, 6.5% to 10% found once; its top ten account for around 10%. The biological material was taken before or after autologous hematopoietic stem cell transplantation (not recorded which). The source is a male donor with systemic sclerosis.

Sample share makes this clonotype medium-sized. The chain recombines TRBV6-2 or TRBV6-3 with TRBJ2-2; D perhaps matches TRBD1 (6 bases). Germline loops: CDR1 MNHEY, CDR2 SVGEGT. The CDR3 sequence is 16 residues long. V lost 2 bases to trimming and J lost 2 bases, with 12 bases between them. CDR3 coding DNA: TGTGCCAGCAGTTACCCGGGACACCGCAACACCGGGGAGCTGTTTTTT. This codes for CASSYPGHRNTGELFF.

This clonotype counts as medium-sized (0.01 to 0.1%). V gene TRBV29-1 combines with J gene TRBJ1-1; TRBD1 might be the D (5 bases). The V gene's germline CDR1 is SQVTM and CDR2 ANQGSEA. V was trimmed by 3 bases and J by 5 bases, leaving 10 bases between them. This CDR3 comprises 12 residues. This CDR3 is CSVEAGATEAFF. In DNA form, the CDR3 reads TGCAGCGTTGAGGCTGGGGCGACTGAAGCTTTCTTT.

In its sample, this clonotype was seen a few times. This chain connects TRBV7-6 to TRBJ2-1; 9 bases match TRBD2. In germline, CDR1 is SGHVS, CDR2 FNYEAQ. Trimming at V came to 3 bases and at J to 0 bases, leaving 12 bases not matched to a gene. The CDR3 has 19 residues. CDR3 amino acids: CASSFLDSGSPSSYNEQFF. The CDR3 nucleotides are TGTGCCAGCAGCTTTCTGGATAGCGGGAGCCCGAGCTCCTACAATGAGCAGTTCTTC.

This clonotype rates as medium-sized. The V call is TRBV20-1, the J call TRBJ2-5, with D possibly being TRBD1 (6 bases). Germline values: CDR1 DFQATT, CDR2 SNEGSKA (reference sequence). V shed 0 bases and J shed 5 bases, with 13 bases lying between them. The CDR3 length is 14 residues. This CDR3 reads CSARDAGVVETQYF. The CDR3 region has the DNA TGCAGTGCTAGAGATGCAGGGGTGGTGGAGACCCAGTACTTC.

This clonotype is medium-sized in the sample. The genes are TRBV10-3 and TRBJ1-1, with TRBD1 as a possible D gene (5 bases). The CDR3 runs to 15 residues. Looked up from germline, CDR1 is ENHRY and CDR2 is SYGVKD. V dropped 3 bases and J dropped 3 bases, with 14 bases sitting between them. CDR3 coding DNA: TGTGCCATCAGTGAAGGGGTGGGGCGCGACACTGAAGCTTTCTTT. Protein sequence: CAISEGVGRDTEAFF.

A few counts support this clonotype. V is TRBV7-9 and J is TRBJ1-1, with D tentatively TRBD1 (6 bases). In germline, CDR1 is SEHNR, CDR2 FQNEAQ (reference sequence). The CDR3 contains 20 residues. V was pared by 5 bases and J by 0 bases, with 28 bases between. The CDR3 region is CASSDRGGQVDESLNTEAFF. The CDR3 DNA reads TGTGCCAGCAGCGACCGGGGGGGGCAGGTCGATGAGAGCCTGAACACTGAAGCTTTCTTT.

In DNA, the CDR3 is TGTGCCCCCCAAAGTTGGACTAGCCGGGATGAGCAGTTCTTC. Translated, it gives CAPQSWTSRDEQFF. The chain is built from TRBV21-1 and TRBJ2-1; TRBD2 reflects the table's D call only, with no check against the DNA. TRBV21-1 counts as a pseudogene. The CDR3 covers 14 residues.

This clonotype showed up just a few times. The V call is TRBV30, the J call TRBJ1-4; 7 bases map to TRBD1. CDR1 is GTSNPN, CDR2 SVGIG, per germline (reference sequence). The CDR3 has 15 residues. The J segment lost 4 bases and the V segment lost 0 bases, leaving 5 bases of the junction unmatched. CDR3 amino acids: CAWSVAGTDNEKLFF. The CDR3 nucleotides are TGTGCCTGGAGTGTAGCCGGGACAGATAATGAAAAACTGTTTTTT.

In this sample, this clonotype turned up a few times. The V gene is TRBV29-1, the J gene TRBJ1-2, with 7 bases aligning to TRBD1. With 4 bases clipped from V and 7 bases from J, the junction kept 3 bases outside the gene matches. This CDR3 region has 11 residues. Germline CDR1 is SQVTM and CDR2 is ANQGSEA. CDR3 DNA sequence: TGCAGCGTTGGAGGGGGCCTTGGCTACACCTTC. This gives the protein CSVGGGLGYTF.

By share of the sample, this clonotype is medium-sized (0.01 to 0.1%). J is TRBJ1-2 and V is TRBV12-3 or TRBV12-4; perhaps TRBD1 as D (6 bases). Trimming left V 6 bases short and J 2 bases short, with 10 bases between. There are 13 residues in the CDR3. CDR3 sequence: CASRPGQNYGYTF. The CDR3 DNA is TGTGCCAGCAGACCTGGACAGAACTATGGCTACACCTTC.

The chain uses TRBV10-3 and TRBJ2-3; 13 positions agree with TRBD2. The CDR3 length is 18 residues. J was trimmed by 5 bases and V by 10 bases; bases with no gene match: 18. From germline, CDR1 is ENHRY and CDR2 SYGVKD. The CDR3 region is CATSGVPVGLAGEDTQYF. CDR3 coding DNA: TGTGCCACCTCCGGGGTACCAGTAGGACTAGCGGGGGAAGATACGCAGTATTTT.

This rearrangement joins TRBV12-3 or TRBV12-4 to TRBJ1-5; D not resolved. V lost 3 bases and J 5 bases, leaving 14 bases between the germline ends. This CDR3 is 15 amino acids long. This chain's CDR3 is CASSLEAGGHQPQHF. The CDR3 nucleotides read TGTGCCAGCAGTTTGGAGGCGGGAGGGCATCAGCCCCAGCATTTT.

This chain joins TRBV28 and TRBJ2-3, with 8 bases fitting TRBD1. Germline CDR1 and CDR2: MDHEN and SYDVKM. Trimming took 6 bases from V and 4 from J; bases not matched to a gene: 3. The CDR3 length is 13 residues. DNA of the CDR3: TGTGCCAGCAGCGACAGGGGCGCAGATACGCAGTATTTT. It translates to CASSDRGADTQYF.

The J gene is TRBJ2-7, the V gene TRBV6-1; D call uncertain. Germline CDR1 and CDR2: MNHNS and SASEGT. The CDR3 runs 12 residues. Trimming pared 6 bases from V and 3 bases from J, leaving 9 bases between. The CDR3, as DNA: TGTGCCAGCAGGAGTTGGGGCTACGAGCAGTACTTC. Translation: CASRSWGYEQYF.

CDR3 DNA: TGTGCCAGCAGCTTAACCAGCGGGGGTTCCACCGGGGAGCTGTTTTTT. Translation: CASSLTSGGSTGELFF. This rearrangement joins TRBV7-6 to TRBJ2-2, with TRBD2 identical over 8 bases. The germline V gene has CDR1 SGHVS and CDR2 FNYEAQ. The CDR3 length is 16 residues. Trimming removed 2 bases from V and 4 bases from J; junction bases left unmatched: 6. Looking up the rest from reference TRBV7-6 and TRBJ2-2 gives the full variable domain: GAGVSQSPRYKVTKRGQDVALRCDPISGHVSLYWYRQALGQGPEFLTYFNYEAQQDKSGLPNDRFSAERPEGSISTLTIQRTEQRDSAMYRCASSLTSGGSTGELFFGEGSRLTVL.

V gene TRBV5-1 combines with J gene TRBJ2-1; 7 nucleotides match TRBD2. The germline gives CDR1 SGHRS, CDR2 YFSETQ. Trimming took 0 bases from V and 5 from J; bases not matched to a gene: 5. The CDR3 runs 15 residues. This chain's CDR3 is CASSLGGTTDNEQFF. CDR3 bases: TGCGCCAGCAGCTTGGGCGGGACTACCGACAATGAGCAGTTCTTC.

The chain joins TRBV21-1 to TRBJ2-7; TRBD1 is the table's D call, not checked against the DNA. TRBV21-1 is given as a pseudogene. The CDR3 spans 14 residues. The CDR3: CAIPFDSNPYEQYF. The CDR3, as DNA: TGTGCCATCCCTTTCGACAGTAATCCCTACGAGCAGTACTTC.

The table lists this clonotype with a few counts. This CDR3 reads CASSQQGANEKLFF. The CDR3 DNA reads TGTGCCAGCAGTCAACAGGGGGCTAATGAAAAACTGTTTTTT. The chain combines TRBV6-5 with TRBJ1-4; 8 nucleotides agree with TRBD1. CDR1 is MNHEY and CDR2 is SVGAGI in the germline V gene. Unmatched junction bases numbered 2, after V lost 5 bases and J lost 3 bases. This CDR3 contains 14 residues.

The chain combines TRBV4-1 with TRBJ2-2; D ambiguous. Germline CDR1 reads MGHRA; CDR2 reads YSYEKL. Trimming stripped 2 bases from V and 7 bases from J, with 5 bases between. The CDR3 contains 12 residues. CDR3 region: CASSQFSGELFF. The CDR3 coding sequence is TGCGCCAGCAGCCAATTTAGCGGGGAGCTGTTTTTT.

This clonotype is judged medium-sized (0.01 to 0.1%). The CDR3 nucleotides are TGCGCCAGCAGTGTTGGGAGTGAAGCTTTCTTT. This codes for CASSVGSEAFF. The rearrangement uses TRBV5-1 and TRBJ1-1; no definite D call. With 5 bases removed from V and 7 bases from J, the gap between germline ends came to 9 bases. CDR1 is SGHRS and CDR2 is YFSETQ in the germline V gene. The CDR3 runs 11 residues.

Judged by abundance, this clonotype is medium-sized. The rearrangement uses TRBV4-1 and TRBJ1-5; D uncertain. Germline CDR1 is MGHRA and CDR2 is YSYEKL. This CDR3 region has 14 residues. The V end was cut by 0 bases, the J end by 7 bases, with 10 bases between. CDR3 in DNA: TGCGCCAGCAGCCAAGATTTGGATGCGCAGCCCCAGCATTTT. Translated, it gives CASSQDLDAQPQHF.

This clonotype has more than one count but fewer than ten. CDR3 sequence: CASSLYLGSETQYF. CDR3 DNA: TGTGCCAGCAGCTTATATCTGGGTTCGGAGACCCAGTACTTC. The chain couples TRBV7-2 to TRBJ2-5; no clear D gene. Germline V gene sequence: CDR1 SGHTA, CDR2 FQGNSA. This CDR3 contains 14 residues. V was shortened by 2 bases and J by 5 bases, with 12 bases between the two germline ends. The whole variable domain, remainder taken from reference TRBV7-2 and TRBJ2-5, is GAGVSQSPSNKVTEKGKDVELRCDPISGHTALYWYRQSLGQGLEFLIYFQGNSAPDKSGLPSDRFSAERTGGSVSTLTIQRTQQEDSAVYLCASSLYLGSETQYFGPGTRLLVL.

This clonotype was observed a few times. This chain links TRBV20-1 with TRBJ2-1; 7 positions agree with TRBD2. The ends lost 0 bases at V and 5 bases at J; junction bases unmatched: 7. CDR1 and CDR2 from the germline V gene are DFQATT and SNEGSKA (reference sequence). This CDR3 has 15 amino acids. Here the CDR3 reads CSARDLLAANNEQFF. The CDR3 region has the DNA TGCAGTGCTAGAGATCTCCTAGCGGCGAACAATGAGCAGTTCTTC.

This clonotype is labeled medium-sized. V is TRBV20-1 and J is TRBJ2-1; 9 positions match TRBD2. V was clipped by 1 base and J by 5 bases; unmatched bases: 12. Per the germline V gene, CDR1 is DFQATT and CDR2 is SNEGSKA (reference sequence). The CDR3 totals 17 residues. CDR3 protein: CSARGLLGGRGDNEQFF. DNA of the CDR3: TGCAGTGCTAGAGGCCTTCTGGGCGGGAGGGGAGACAATGAGCAGTTCTTC.

CDR3: CSARVSSYEQYF. The CDR3 DNA sequence: TGCAGTGCTAGGGTCAGCTCCTACGAGCAGTACTTC. The chain combines TRBV20-1 with TRBJ2-7; D uncertain. CDR1 is DFQATT, CDR2 SNEGSKA, per germline (reference sequence). The CDR3 loop spans 12 amino acids. Trimming left V 3 bases short and J 0 bases short, with 6 bases between.

In its sample, this clonotype ranks as medium-sized. This chain joins TRBV6-5 and TRBJ2-3; D is perhaps TRBD1 (6 bases). The germline CDR1 and CDR2 sequences are MNHEY and SVGAGI. Trimming removed 2 bases from V and 0 bases from J, with 15 bases in between. CDR3 length: 17 residues. The CDR3 region is CASSYGTSYTSTDTQYF. In DNA, the CDR3 is TGTGCCAGCAGTTACGGGACATCTTACACTAGCACAGATACGCAGTATTTT.

In its sample, this clonotype ranks as medium-sized. The chain couples TRBV9 to TRBJ2-7; D may be TRBD2 (6 bases). The CDR3 is 14 amino acids. The V end lost 0 bases, the J end lost 2 bases, and 9 bases lay between the germline ends. Germline V gene lookup returns CDR1 SGDLS and CDR2 YYNGEE. The CDR3 is CASSVGGLAYEQYF. CDR3 bases: TGTGCCAGCAGCGTAGGGGGACTTGCCTACGAGCAGTACTTC.

This chain connects TRBV20-1 to TRBJ1-2; 8 nucleotides line up with TRBD1. The CDR3 runs 13 residues. CDR1 is DFQATT, CDR2 SNEGSKA, per germline (reference sequence). The V gene end was trimmed by 6 bases and the J gene end by 5 bases; junction bases not matched to a gene: 8. The CDR3 sequence is CSARSTGEYGYTF. CDR3 coding DNA: TGCAGTGCCCGATCGACAGGGGAGTATGGCTACACCTTC.